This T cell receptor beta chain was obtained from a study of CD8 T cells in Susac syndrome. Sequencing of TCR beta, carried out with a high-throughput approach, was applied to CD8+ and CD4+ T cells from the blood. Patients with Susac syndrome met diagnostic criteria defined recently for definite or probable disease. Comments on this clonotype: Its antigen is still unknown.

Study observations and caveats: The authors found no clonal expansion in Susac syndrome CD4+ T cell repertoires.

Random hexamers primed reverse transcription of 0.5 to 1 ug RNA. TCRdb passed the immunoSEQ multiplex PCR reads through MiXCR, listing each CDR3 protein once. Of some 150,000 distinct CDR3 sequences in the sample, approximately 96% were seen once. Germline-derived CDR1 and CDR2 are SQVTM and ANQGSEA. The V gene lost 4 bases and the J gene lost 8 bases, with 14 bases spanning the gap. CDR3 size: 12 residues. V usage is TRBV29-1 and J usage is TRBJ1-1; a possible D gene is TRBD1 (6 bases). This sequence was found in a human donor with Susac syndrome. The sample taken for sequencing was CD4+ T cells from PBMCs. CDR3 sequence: CSVGGDRREAFF. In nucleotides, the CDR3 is TGCAGCGTTGGAGGAGACAGGCGGGAAGCTTTCTTT.